This TCR beta chain is drawn from a study of blood T cell repertoires in COVID-19. Methods used by the authors: From reference gene primer amplification, estimates of nucleated cell counts were derived. Profiled with immunoSEQ multiplex PCR; TCRdb holds only in-frame clones, not every one. V and J calls and clone size are those listed in that table; D and trimming were worked out from the DNA. The sample contains 200,000 to 300,000 clones, more than 75% of which appear only once. The TCR was taken from a man older than 75 with acute or convalescent COVID-19. The source material was peripheral blood.

The CDR3 bases are TGTGCCAGTAGGCGGACAGGGAACTATGGCTACACCTTC. It translates to CASRRTGNYGYTF. This chain uses TRBV19 with TRBJ1-2; 8 bases map to TRBD1. The CDR3 covers 13 residues. CDR1 and CDR2 (germline): LNHDA, SQIVND (reference sequence). Trimming cost V 6 bases and J 2 bases; bases outside gene matches: 2.